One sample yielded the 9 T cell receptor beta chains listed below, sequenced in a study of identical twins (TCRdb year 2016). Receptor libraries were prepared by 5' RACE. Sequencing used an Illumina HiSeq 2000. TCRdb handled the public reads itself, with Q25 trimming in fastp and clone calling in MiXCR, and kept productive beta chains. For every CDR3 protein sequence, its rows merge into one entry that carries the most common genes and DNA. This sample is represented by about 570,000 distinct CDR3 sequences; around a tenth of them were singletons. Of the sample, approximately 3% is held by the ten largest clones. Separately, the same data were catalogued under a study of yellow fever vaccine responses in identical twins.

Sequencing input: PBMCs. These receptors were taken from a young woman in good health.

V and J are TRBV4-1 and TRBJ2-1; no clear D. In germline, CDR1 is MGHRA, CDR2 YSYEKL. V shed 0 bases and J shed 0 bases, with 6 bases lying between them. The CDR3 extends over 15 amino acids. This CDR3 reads CASSQDSSSYNEQFF. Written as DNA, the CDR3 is TGCGCCAGCAGCCAAGACTCGAGCTCCTACAATGAGCAGTTCTTC.

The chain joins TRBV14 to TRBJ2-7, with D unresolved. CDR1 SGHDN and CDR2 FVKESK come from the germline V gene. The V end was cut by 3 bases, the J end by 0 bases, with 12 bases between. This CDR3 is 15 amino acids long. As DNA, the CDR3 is TGTGCCAGCAGCCATTATACGCTTACCTCCTACGAGCAGTACTTC. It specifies CASSHYTLTSYEQYF.

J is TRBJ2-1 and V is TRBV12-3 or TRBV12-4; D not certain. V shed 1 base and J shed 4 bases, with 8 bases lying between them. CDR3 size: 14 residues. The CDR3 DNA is TGTGCCAGCAGTTTAGTGTACGGGTACAATGAGCAGTTCTTC. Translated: CASSLVYGYNEQFF.

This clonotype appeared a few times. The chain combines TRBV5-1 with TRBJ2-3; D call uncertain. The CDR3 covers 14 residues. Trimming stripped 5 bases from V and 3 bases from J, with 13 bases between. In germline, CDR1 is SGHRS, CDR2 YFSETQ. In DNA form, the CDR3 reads TGCGCCAGCAGTTTGAACCTCATGACAGATACGCAGTATTTT. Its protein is CASSLNLMTDTQYF.

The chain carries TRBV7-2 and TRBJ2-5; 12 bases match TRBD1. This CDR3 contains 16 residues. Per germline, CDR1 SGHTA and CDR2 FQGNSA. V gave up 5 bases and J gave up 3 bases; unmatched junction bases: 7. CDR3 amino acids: CASSRGQGAGEETQYF. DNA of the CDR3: TGTGCCAGCAGCAGGGGACAGGGGGCAGGGGAAGAGACCCAGTACTTC.

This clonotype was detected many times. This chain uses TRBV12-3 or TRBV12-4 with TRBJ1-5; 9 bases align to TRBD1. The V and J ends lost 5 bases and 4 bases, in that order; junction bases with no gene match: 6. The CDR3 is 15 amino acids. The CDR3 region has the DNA TGTGCCAGCAGTCCTACAGGGGGCGGAAATCAGCCCCAGCATTTT. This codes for CASSPTGGGNQPQHF.

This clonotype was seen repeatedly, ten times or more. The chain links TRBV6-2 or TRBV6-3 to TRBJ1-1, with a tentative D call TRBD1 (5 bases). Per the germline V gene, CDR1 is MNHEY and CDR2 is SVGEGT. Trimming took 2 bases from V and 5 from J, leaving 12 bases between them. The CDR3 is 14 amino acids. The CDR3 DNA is TGTGCCAGCAGTTACAGGGGCCCGGGGACTGAAGCTTTCTTT. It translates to CASSYRGPGTEAFF.

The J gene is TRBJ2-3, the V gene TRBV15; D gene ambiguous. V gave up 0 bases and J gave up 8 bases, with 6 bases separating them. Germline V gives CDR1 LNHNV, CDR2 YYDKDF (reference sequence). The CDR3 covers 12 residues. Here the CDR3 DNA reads TGTGCCACCAGCAGAGATTGGGGTACGCAGTATTTT. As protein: CATSRDWGTQYF.

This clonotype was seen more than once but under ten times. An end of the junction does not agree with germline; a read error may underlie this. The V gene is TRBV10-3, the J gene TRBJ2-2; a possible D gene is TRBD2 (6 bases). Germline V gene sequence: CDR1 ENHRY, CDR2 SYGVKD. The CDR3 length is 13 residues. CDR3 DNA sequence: TGTGCCTTCAGGAGGGCTGGGACCGGGGAGCTGTTTTTT. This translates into CAFRRAGTGELFF.